Listed below are T cell receptor beta chains from one sample, sequenced in a study of blood T cell repertoires in COVID-19. Sequencing used immunoSEQ multiplex PCR; TCRdb keeps in-frame clones, though not all of them. Counted here are about 140,000 clones, about 90% occurring once; the ten biggest clones make up 8% to 11%. Sequencing was performed on peripheral blood. The origin of the receptors is a man aged 55 to 70 with active or convalescent COVID-19. The CDR3 runs from the conserved cysteine through the conserved F or W. Each record gives: V gene, D gene, clone size, J gene, CDR3 protein, CDR3 DNA. D genes are given only for firm matches. Clone size is not always given. Where it is, it says once, few, many or a class for expanded clones.

V: TRBV30; D: .; size: .; J: TRBJ1-2; CDR3: CAWKAGIYGYTF; DNA: TGTGCCTGGAAGGCGGGAATCTATGGCTACACCTTC
V: TRBV5-1; D: TRBD1; size: .; J: TRBJ2-3; CDR3: CASSSKVGTGILDTQYF; DNA: TGCGCCAGCAGCAGTAAGGTCGGGACAGGGATCTTGGATACGCAGTATTTT
V: TRBV28; D: .; size: .; J: TRBJ1-2; CDR3: CASSRRDTGNYGYTF; DNA: TGTGCCAGCAGTCGTCGGGACACGGGGAACTATGGCTACACCTTC
V: TRBV3-1/TRBV3-2; D: TRBD2; size: .; J: TRBJ2-1; CDR3: CASSRGTSDEQFF; DNA: TGTGCCAGCAGCCGTGGGACTAGCGATGAGCAGTTCTTC
V: TRBV2; D: TRBD1; size: .; J: TRBJ1-6; CDR3: CASSRTGRESPLHF; DNA: TGTGCCAGCAGTCGGACAGGTCGGGAATCACCCCTCCACTTT
V: TRBV5-1; D: TRBD2; size: .; J: TRBJ2-7; CDR3: CASSLGTSDEQYF; DNA: TGCGCCAGCAGCCTCGGGACTAGCGACGAGCAGTACTTC
V: TRBV2; D: TRBD2; size: once; J: TRBJ2-1; CDR3: CASGAGLVEFF; DNA: TGTGCCAGCGGGGCGGGACTAGTGGAGTTCTTC
V: TRBV6-5; D: .; size: .; J: TRBJ2-1; CDR3: CASQTDRYSYNEQFF; DNA: TGTGCCAGCCAGACCGACAGGTACTCCTACAATGAGCAGTTCTTC
V: TRBV2; D: TRBD1; size: .; J: TRBJ1-4; CDR3: CASKYRGLREKLFF; DNA: TGTGCCAGCAAGTACAGGGGGCTACGGGAAAAACTGTTTTTT
V: TRBV27; D: .; size: .; J: TRBJ1-4; CDR3: CASSLGRDHEKLFF; DNA: TGTGCCAGCAGTTTGGGCCGGGATCATGAAAAACTGTTTTTT
V: TRBV6-2/TRBV6-3; D: TRBD1; size: .; J: TRBJ1-5; CDR3: CASSYPDPGGGNQPQHF; DNA: TGTGCCAGCAGTTACCCCGACCCAGGGGGCGGCAATCAGCCCCAGCATTTT
V: TRBV29-1; D: TRBD1; size: .; J: TRBJ2-3; CDR3: CSVVVSQGADTQYF; DNA: TGCAGCGTTGTAGTTTCCCAGGGGGCAGATACGCAGTATTTT
V: TRBV18; D: TRBD1; size: .; J: TRBJ1-4; CDR3: CASSLDRAGEKLFF; DNA: TGTGCCAGCTCACTGGACAGGGCTGGTGAAAAACTGTTTTTT
V: TRBV28; D: .; size: .; J: TRBJ2-7; CDR3: CASSSSDSPYEQYF; DNA: TGTGCCAGCAGTTCGTCGGACAGTCCCTACGAGCAGTACTTC
V: TRBV6-2/TRBV6-3; D: .; size: once; J: TRBJ1-5; CDR3: CASSYSAHRTVYYDQPQHF; DNA: TGTGCCAGCAGTTACTCTGCCCATAGGACAGTTTATTACGATCAGCCCCAGCATTTT
V: TRBV20-1; D: TRBD2; size: .; J: TRBJ2-1; CDR3: CSASGELAGGLDYNEQFF; DNA: TGCAGTGCTAGTGGAGAACTAGCGGGAGGGCTAGACTACAATGAGCAGTTCTTC
V: TRBV4-1; D: .; size: once; J: TRBJ1-5; CDR3: CASSQATDFDQPQHF; DNA: TGCGCCAGCAGCCAAGCGACGGACTTTGATCAGCCCCAGCATTTT
V: TRBV7-8; D: TRBD2; size: .; J: TRBJ2-2; CDR3: CASSLLTSGRADTGELFF; DNA: TGTGCCAGCAGCTTACTCACTAGCGGGAGGGCGGACACCGGGGAGCTGTTTTTT
V: TRBV3-1/TRBV3-2; D: .; size: once; J: TRBJ2-1; CDR3: CASSQVLGGHEQFF; DNA: TGTGCCAGCAGCCAAGTACTAGGGGGACATGAGCAGTTCTTC
V: TRBV7-2; D: TRBD2; size: few; J: TRBJ2-3; CDR3: CASSLGPSGLSTDTQYF; DNA: TGTGCCAGCAGCTTAGGCCCTAGCGGGCTAAGCACAGATACGCAGTATTTT
V: TRBV29-1; D: TRBD1; size: .; J: TRBJ1-2; CDR3: CSVASPGQGYGYTF; DNA: TGCAGCGTTGCCTCCCCGGGACAGGGTTACGGCTACACCTTC
V: TRBV12-3/TRBV12-4; D: .; size: .; J: TRBJ1-5; CDR3: CASSSNQGQPQHF; DNA: TGTGCCAGCAGTTCAAATCAGGGCCAGCCCCAGCATTTT
V: TRBV5-4; D: TRBD2; size: .; J: TRBJ2-1; CDR3: CASGSGSSYNEQFF; DNA: TGTGCCAGCGGAAGCGGGAGTTCCTACAATGAGCAGTTCTTC
V: TRBV4-1; D: .; size: .; J: TRBJ1-2; CDR3: CASTPGTALGGYTF; DNA: TGCGCCAGCACTCCCGGGACTGCATTGGGTGGCTACACCTTC
V: TRBV30; D: TRBD1; size: .; J: TRBJ1-5; CDR3: CAWKQGTYSNQPQHF; DNA: TGTGCCTGGAAACAGGGGACGTATAGCAATCAGCCCCAGCATTTT
V: TRBV10-1; D: TRBD1; size: .; J: TRBJ2-1; CDR3: CASSGTGGSDEQFF; DNA: TGCGCCAGCAGTGGGACAGGGGGCTCGGATGAGCAGTTCTTC
V: TRBV7-9; D: TRBD1; size: .; J: TRBJ1-2; CDR3: CASSHRDRGAYGYTF; DNA: TGTGCCAGCAGTCACCGGGACAGGGGGGCGTATGGCTACACCTTC
V: TRBV5-1; D: .; size: .; J: TRBJ1-4; CDR3: CASSFQNEKLFF; DNA: TGCGCCAGCAGCTTCCAAAATGAAAAACTGTTTTTT
V: TRBV7-3; D: TRBD1; size: .; J: TRBJ2-7; CDR3: CASSQSTGGSYEQYF; DNA: TGTGCCAGCAGCCAGTCGACAGGGGGCTCCTACGAGCAGTACTTC
V: TRBV7-6; D: .; size: once; J: TRBJ1-4; CDR3: CASSRGGEKLFF; DNA: TGTGCCAGCAGTCGAGGAGGTGAAAAACTGTTTTTT
V: TRBV28; D: .; size: .; J: TRBJ2-2; CDR3: CASSTPTANTGELFF; DNA: TGTGCCAGCAGCACCCCGACAGCGAACACCGGGGAGCTGTTTTTT
V: TRBV2; D: .; size: .; J: TRBJ1-5; CDR3: CASSLWPGGNQPQHF; DNA: TGTGCCAGCAGCCTCTGGCCGGGGGGCAATCAGCCCCAGCATTTT
V: TRBV27; D: TRBD2; size: .; J: TRBJ2-7; CDR3: CASSTLAGVGEQYF; DNA: TGTGCCAGCAGTACCCTAGCGGGAGTAGGTGAGCAGTACTTC
V: TRBV5-6; D: .; size: .; J: TRBJ2-3; CDR3: CASSFNYETQYF; DNA: TGTGCCAGCAGCTTTAACTACGAGACGCAGTATTTT
V: TRBV6-6; D: .; size: .; J: TRBJ1-5; CDR3: CASSPQGRGLGNQPQHF; DNA: TGTGCCAGCAGTCCCCAGGGTCGGGGGTTGGGCAATCAGCCCCAGCATTTT
V: TRBV5-1; D: .; size: .; J: TRBJ1-1; CDR3: CASRLDSNTEAFF; DNA: TGCGCCAGCAGACTGGACAGCAACACTGAAGCTTTCTTT
V: TRBV29-1; D: .; size: .; J: TRBJ2-3; CDR3: CSVAVNVADTQYF; DNA: TGCAGCGTTGCGGTAAACGTCGCAGATACGCAGTATTTT
V: TRBV6-5; D: TRBD1; size: .; J: TRBJ2-5; CDR3: CASRMTGAQETQYF; DNA: TGTGCCAGCAGGATGACAGGGGCCCAAGAGACCCAGTACTTC
V: TRBV11-2; D: TRBD1; size: .; J: TRBJ1-1; CDR3: CASSQETGGSNTEAFF; DNA: TGTGCCAGCAGCCAAGAGACAGGGGGAAGCAACACTGAAGCTTTCTTT
V: TRBV13; D: .; size: .; J: TRBJ2-5; CDR3: CASSLGVGSSQYF; DNA: TGTGCCAGCAGCCTCGGAGTTGGCTCGTCCCAGTACTTC
V: TRBV18; D: TRBD2; size: few; J: TRBJ2-7; CDR3: CASSAGPAGYGEQYF; DNA: TGTGCCAGCTCCGCAGGTCCAGCGGGGTACGGCGAGCAGTACTTC
V: TRBV4-2; D: .; size: .; J: TRBJ1-5; CDR3: CASSQVGALSGNQPQHF; DNA: TGTGCCAGCAGCCAAGTTGGAGCCCTCTCCGGCAATCAGCCCCAGCATTTT
V: TRBV4-1; D: .; size: .; J: TRBJ2-2; CDR3: CASRGWGRGGTGELFF; DNA: TGCGCCAGCCGCGGGTGGGGCAGGGGTGGCACCGGGGAGCTGTTTTTT
V: TRBV6-5; D: .; size: .; J: TRBJ1-5; CDR3: CASSYRGFSNQPQHF; DNA: TGTGCCAGCAGTTACCGAGGCTTTAGCAATCAGCCCCAGCATTTT
V: TRBV24-1; D: TRBD2; size: .; J: TRBJ2-1; CDR3: CATSDPGLAGDRSYNEQFF; DNA: TGTGCCACCAGTGACCCGGGACTAGCGGGAGATCGCTCCTACAATGAGCAGTTCTTC
V: TRBV5-1; D: .; size: .; J: TRBJ1-3; CDR3: CASSSGSGNTIYF; DNA: TGCGCCAGCAGCTCCGGGTCCGGAAACACCATATATTTT
V: TRBV5-8; D: TRBD2; size: once; J: TRBJ2-3; CDR3: CASSLFGGSGTRNTQYF; DNA: TGTGCCAGCAGCTTGTTCGGGGGGAGCGGGACCCGCAATACGCAGTATTTT
V: TRBV6-5; D: .; size: once; J: TRBJ1-1; CDR3: CASSPRGRAEAFF; DNA: TGTGCCAGCAGTCCCAGGGGACGGGCTGAAGCTTTCTTT
V: TRBV7-9; D: TRBD1; size: .; J: TRBJ1-5; CDR3: CASSATGGGDQPQHF; DNA: TGTGCCAGCAGCGCCACAGGGGGCGGGGATCAGCCCCAGCATTTT
V: TRBV7-9; D: .; size: .; J: TRBJ1-2; CDR3: CASSSGGNYGYTF; DNA: TGTGCCAGCAGCTCGGGCGGGAACTATGGCTACACCTTC
V: TRBV29-1; D: TRBD2; size: few; J: TRBJ2-7; CDR3: CSVEIIGTSGRYEQYF; DNA: TGCAGCGTTGAAATCATAGGGACTAGCGGGAGATATGAGCAGTACTTC
V: TRBV5-6; D: TRBD1; size: .; J: TRBJ1-4; CDR3: CASSAGTGTEKLFF; DNA: TGTGCCAGCAGCGCCGGGACAGGGACTGAAAAACTGTTTTTT
V: TRBV5-4; D: .; size: once; J: TRBJ2-7; CDR3: CASSLDPPRRSYEQYF; DNA: TGTGCCAGCAGCTTGGACCCCCCGAGGCGCTCCTACGAGCAGTACTTC
V: TRBV3-1/TRBV3-2; D: TRBD2; size: .; J: TRBJ2-2; CDR3: CASSQSGRAGGELFF; DNA: TGTGCCAGCAGCCAGAGCGGGAGGGCCGGCGGGGAGCTGTTTTTT
V: TRBV3-1/TRBV3-2; D: .; size: .; J: TRBJ1-3; CDR3: CASRPAPVGNTIYF; DNA: TGTGCCAGCAGGCCTGCCCCCGTGGGCAACACCATATATTTT
V: TRBV19; D: .; size: .; J: TRBJ1-1; CDR3: CASSISPILNTEAFF; DNA: TGTGCCAGTAGTATATCCCCTATACTGAACACTGAAGCTTTCTTT
V: TRBV5-4; D: .; size: .; J: TRBJ2-7; CDR3: CASSLGTSPYEQYF; DNA: TGTGCCAGCAGCCTCGGAACTAGCCCCTACGAGCAGTACTTC
V: TRBV28; D: .; size: .; J: TRBJ1-2; CDR3: CASSRGGRSNYGYTF; DNA: TGTGCCAGCAGCCGCGGAGGACGCTCTAACTATGGCTACACCTTC